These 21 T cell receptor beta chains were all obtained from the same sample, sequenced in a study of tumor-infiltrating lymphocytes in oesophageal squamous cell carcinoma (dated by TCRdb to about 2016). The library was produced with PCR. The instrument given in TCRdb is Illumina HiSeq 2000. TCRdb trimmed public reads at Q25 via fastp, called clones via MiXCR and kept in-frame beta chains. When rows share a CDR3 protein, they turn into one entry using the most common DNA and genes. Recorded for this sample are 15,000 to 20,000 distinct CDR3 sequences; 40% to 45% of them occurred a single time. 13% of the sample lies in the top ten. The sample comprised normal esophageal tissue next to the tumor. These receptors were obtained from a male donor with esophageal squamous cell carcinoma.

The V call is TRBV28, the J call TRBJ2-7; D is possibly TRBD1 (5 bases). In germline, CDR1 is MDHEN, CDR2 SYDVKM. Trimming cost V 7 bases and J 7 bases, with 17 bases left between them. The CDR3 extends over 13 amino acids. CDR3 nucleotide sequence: TGTGCCAGCACCGAAAGCAGGGCTCGGGAGCAGTACTTC. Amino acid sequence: CASTESRAREQYF.

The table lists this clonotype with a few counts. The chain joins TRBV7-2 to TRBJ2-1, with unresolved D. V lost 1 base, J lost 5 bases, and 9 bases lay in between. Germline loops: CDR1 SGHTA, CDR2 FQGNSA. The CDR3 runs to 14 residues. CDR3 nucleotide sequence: TGTGCCAGCAGCTTAGGGCAGGCCCACAATGAGCAGTTCTTC. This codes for CASSLGQAHNEQFF.

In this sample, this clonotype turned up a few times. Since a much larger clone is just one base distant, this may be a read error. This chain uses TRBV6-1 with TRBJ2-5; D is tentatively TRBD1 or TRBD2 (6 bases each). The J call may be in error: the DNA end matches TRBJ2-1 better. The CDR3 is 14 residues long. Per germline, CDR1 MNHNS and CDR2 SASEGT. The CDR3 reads CASRGDSASYEQFF. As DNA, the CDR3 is TGTGCCAGTAGGGGGGATAGCGCGTCCTACGAGCAGTTCTTC.

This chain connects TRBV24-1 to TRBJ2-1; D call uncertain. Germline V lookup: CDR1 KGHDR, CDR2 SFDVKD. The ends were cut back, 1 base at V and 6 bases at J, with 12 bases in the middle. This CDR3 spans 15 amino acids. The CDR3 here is CATSDLEAVSNEQFF. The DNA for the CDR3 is TGTGCCACCAGTGATTTAGAGGCAGTATCCAATGAGCAGTTCTTC.

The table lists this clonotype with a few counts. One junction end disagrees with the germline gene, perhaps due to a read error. CDR3: CASSLGLEFAGELFF. In DNA form, the CDR3 reads TGTGCTAGCAGCCTTGGGCTAGAGTTCGCCGGGGAGCTGTTTTTT. The chain employs TRBV7-7 and TRBJ2-2; D call uncertain. CDR1 SSHAT and CDR2 FNYEAQ come from the germline V gene (reference sequence). There are 15 residues in the CDR3.

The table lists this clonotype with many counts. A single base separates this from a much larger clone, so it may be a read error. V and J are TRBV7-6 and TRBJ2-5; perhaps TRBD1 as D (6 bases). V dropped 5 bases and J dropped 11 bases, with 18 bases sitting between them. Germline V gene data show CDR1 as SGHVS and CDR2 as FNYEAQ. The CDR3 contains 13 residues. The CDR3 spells CASSTGTINEQYF. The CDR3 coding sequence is TGTGCCAGCAGCACTGGGACAATAAATGAGCAGTACTTC.

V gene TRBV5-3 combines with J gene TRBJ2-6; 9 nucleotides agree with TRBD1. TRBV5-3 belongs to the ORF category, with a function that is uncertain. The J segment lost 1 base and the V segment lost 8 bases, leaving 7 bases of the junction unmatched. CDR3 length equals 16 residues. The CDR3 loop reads CASRGTGLSGANVLTF. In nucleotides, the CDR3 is TGTGCCAGCAGGGGGACAGGGCTTTCTGGGGCCAACGTCCTGACTTTC.

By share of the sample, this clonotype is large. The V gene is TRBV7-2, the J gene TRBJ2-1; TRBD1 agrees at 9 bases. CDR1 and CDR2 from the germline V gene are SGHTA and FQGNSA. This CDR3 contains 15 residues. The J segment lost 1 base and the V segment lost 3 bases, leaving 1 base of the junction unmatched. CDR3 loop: CASSLGQGSYNEQFF. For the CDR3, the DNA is TGTGCCAGCAGCTTGGGACAGGGTTCCTACAATGAGCAGTTCTTC.

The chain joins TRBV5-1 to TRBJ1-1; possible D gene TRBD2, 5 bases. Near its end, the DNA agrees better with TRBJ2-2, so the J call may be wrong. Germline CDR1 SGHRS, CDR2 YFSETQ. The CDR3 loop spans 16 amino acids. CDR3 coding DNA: TGCGCCAGCAGCTGGTCCGAGGCGGGGAACACCGGGGAGCTGTTTTTT. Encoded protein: CASSWSEAGNTGELFF.

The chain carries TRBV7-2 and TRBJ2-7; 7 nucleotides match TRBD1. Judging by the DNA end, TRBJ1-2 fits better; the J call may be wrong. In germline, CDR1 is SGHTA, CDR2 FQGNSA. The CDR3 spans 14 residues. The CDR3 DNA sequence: TGTGCCAGCAGCCGCCCGGGACAGATATATGGCTACACCTTC. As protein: CASSRPGQIYGYTF.

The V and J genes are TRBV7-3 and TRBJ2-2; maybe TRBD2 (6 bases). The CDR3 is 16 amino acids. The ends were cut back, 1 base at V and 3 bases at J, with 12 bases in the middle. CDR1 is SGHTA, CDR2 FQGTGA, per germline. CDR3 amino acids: CASSLSAAGHTGELFF. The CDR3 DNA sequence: TGTGCCAGCAGCTTAAGCGCGGCGGGGCACACCGGGGAGCTGTTTTTT.

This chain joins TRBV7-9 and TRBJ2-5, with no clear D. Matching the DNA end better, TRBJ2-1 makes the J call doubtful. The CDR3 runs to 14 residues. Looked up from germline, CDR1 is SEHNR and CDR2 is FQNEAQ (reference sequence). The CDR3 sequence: CASTPVGAYNEQFF. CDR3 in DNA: TGTGCCAGCACCCCGGTTGGGGCCTACAATGAGCAGTTCTTC.

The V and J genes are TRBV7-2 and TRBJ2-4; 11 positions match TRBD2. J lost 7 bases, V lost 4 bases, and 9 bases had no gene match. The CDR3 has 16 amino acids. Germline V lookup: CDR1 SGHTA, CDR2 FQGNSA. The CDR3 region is CASSSQLAGEGNIQYF. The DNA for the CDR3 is TGTGCCAGCAGCTCCCAACTAGCGGGAGAAGGTAACATTCAGTACTTC.

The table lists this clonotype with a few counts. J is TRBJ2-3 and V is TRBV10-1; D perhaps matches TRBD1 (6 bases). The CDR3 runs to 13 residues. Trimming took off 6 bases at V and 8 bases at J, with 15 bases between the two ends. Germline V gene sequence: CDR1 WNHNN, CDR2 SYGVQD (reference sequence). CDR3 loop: CASSSLTGTTQYF. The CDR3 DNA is TGCGCCAGCAGCTCCCTAACAGGGACTACGCAGTATTTT.

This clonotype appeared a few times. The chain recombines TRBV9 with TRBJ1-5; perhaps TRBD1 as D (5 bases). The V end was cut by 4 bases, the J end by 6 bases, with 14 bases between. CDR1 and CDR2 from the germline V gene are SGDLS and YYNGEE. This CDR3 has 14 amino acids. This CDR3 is CASSLSGGTQPQHF. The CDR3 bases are TGTGCCAGCAGCCTAAGCGGGGGGACTCAGCCCCAGCATTTT. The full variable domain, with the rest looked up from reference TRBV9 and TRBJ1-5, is DSGVTQTPKHLITATGQRVTLRCSPRSGDLSVYWYQQSLDQGLQFLIQYYNGEERAKGNILERFSAQQFPDLHSELNLSSLELGDSALYFCASSLSGGTQPQHFGDGTRLSIL.

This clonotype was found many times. As DNA, the CDR3 is TGTGCCAGCAGTTCACCACTCTACGAGCAGTACTTC. Translating it yields CASSSPLYEQYF. The rearrangement uses TRBV27 and TRBJ2-1, with D unresolved. The DNA end lines up better with TRBJ2-7; the J call may be wrong. The CDR3 covers 12 residues. CDR1 is MNHEY, CDR2 SMNVEV, per germline (reference sequence).

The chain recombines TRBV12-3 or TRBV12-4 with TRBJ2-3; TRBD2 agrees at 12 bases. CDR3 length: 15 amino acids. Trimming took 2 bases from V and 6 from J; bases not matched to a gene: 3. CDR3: CASSLRLAGDDTQYF. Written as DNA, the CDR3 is TGTGCCAGCAGTTTAAGACTAGCGGGAGACGATACGCAGTATTTT.

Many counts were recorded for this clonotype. The CDR3 loop is CASSLNPEIYEQYF. CDR3 coding DNA: TGTGCCAGCAGTTTAAACCCAGAGATCTACGAGCAGTACTTC. This chain connects TRBV28 to TRBJ2-7, with unresolved D. Trimming took 2 bases from V and 3 from J, leaving 11 bases between them. The germline V gene encodes CDR1 MDHEN and CDR2 SYDVKM. The CDR3 sequence is 14 residues long.

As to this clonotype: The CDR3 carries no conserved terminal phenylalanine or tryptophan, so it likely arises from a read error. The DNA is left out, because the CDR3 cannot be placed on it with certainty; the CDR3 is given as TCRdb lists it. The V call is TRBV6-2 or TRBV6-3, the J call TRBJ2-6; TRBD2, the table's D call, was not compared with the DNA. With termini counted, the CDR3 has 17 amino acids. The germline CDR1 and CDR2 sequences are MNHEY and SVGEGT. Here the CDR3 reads CASMLQGGSKNIQYFGA.

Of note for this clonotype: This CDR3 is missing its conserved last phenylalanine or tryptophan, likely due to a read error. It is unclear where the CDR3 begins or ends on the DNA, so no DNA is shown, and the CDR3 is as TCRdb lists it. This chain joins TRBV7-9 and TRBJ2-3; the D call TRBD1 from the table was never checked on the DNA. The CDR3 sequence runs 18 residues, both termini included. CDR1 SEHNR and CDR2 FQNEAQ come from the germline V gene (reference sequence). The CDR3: CASSLVYSGGSNEQFFGP.

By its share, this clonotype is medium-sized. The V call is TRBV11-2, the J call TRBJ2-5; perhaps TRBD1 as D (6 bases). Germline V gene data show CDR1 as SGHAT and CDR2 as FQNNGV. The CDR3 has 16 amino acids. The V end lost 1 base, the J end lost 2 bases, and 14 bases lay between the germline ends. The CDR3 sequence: CASSLGLGANQETQYF. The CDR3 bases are TGTGCCAGCAGCTTAGGGCTGGGGGCGAATCAAGAGACCCAGTACTTC.